This T cell receptor beta chain appears in the sequencing data of a study of post-analysis software for immune sequencing data. Study-wide results and limits: Controls significantly exceeded multiple sclerosis patients in normalized Chao1 diversity.

Carried by the TCR beta cDNA libraries were unique molecular identifiers. MiXCR was run by TCRdb on the PCR reads, yielding one entry per CDR3 protein. The sample lists about 460,000 distinct CDR3 sequences, approximately 46% occurring once. Notes on this clonotype: Its antigen is currently unknown.

The sequenced sample consisted of blood. The source of this sequence is a girl between 10 and 17 years old with multiple sclerosis.

The DNA of the CDR3 is TGTGCCGGGGGGGAGACCCAGTACTTC. It translates to CAGGETQYF. This rearrangement joins TRBV27 to TRBJ2-5; D may be TRBD2 (6 bases). Trimming removed 11 bases from V and 5 bases from J, with 6 bases in between. CDR1 and CDR2 from the germline V gene are MNHEY and SMNVEV (reference sequence). The CDR3 covers 9 residues.